This T cell receptor (beta chain) derives from a study of blood T cell repertoires in COVID-19. For the study at large: There were acute and convalescent COVID-19 samples, and they came from the United States, Italy and Spain. The cDNA or gDNA used as material had been derived from T cells, B-cell-depleted T cells, or PBMCs.

Assay used: immunoSEQ multiplex PCR; TCRdb lists only in-frame clones, some missing. The repertoire holds 200,000 to 250,000 clones, with roughly 86% as singletons. The V gene's germline CDR1 is SQVTM and CDR2 ANQGSEA. The CDR3 consists of 12 residues. V trimming: 6 bases; J trimming: 4 bases; junction bases outside the gene matches: 3. Sequencing was carried out using peripheral blood. The origin of this receptor is a woman aged 45-59 years with active or convalescent COVID-19. The genes are TRBV29-1 and TRBJ1-5, with 7 bases matching TRBD1. The CDR3: CSVRDSNQPQHF. The DNA of the CDR3 is TGCAGCGTCCGGGACAGTAATCAGCCCCAGCATTTT.